This TCR beta chain emerged from a study of T cell repertoires in cytomegalovirus infection. Overall study context: Through public TCR beta signatures, both CMV infection and matching HLA type were indicated. Study-wide results and limits: Using cumulative public TCR beta family frequency, the authors identified those who carried CMV together with the relevant HLA. Dominating the ex vivo response were HLA-C-restricted CMV-specific TCR beta clonotypes.

This clonotype was seen only a few times. The antigen remains unidentified. CDR3 size: 16 residues. V lost 4 bases and J 0 bases, leaving 15 bases between the germline ends. Germline CDR1 SEHNR, CDR2 FQNEAQ (reference sequence). Using its own MiXCR run on the reads, TCRdb lists one record per CDR3 protein. The sample has some 270,000 distinct CDR3 sequences; over 15% are singletons. The clonotype originates from a human donor in good health (CMV status not recorded). Some clones in this sample may be carry-over from other donors' samples. The chain carries TRBV7-9 and TRBJ1-1; D gene unclear. Sequenced input: CD8+ T cells from PBMCs. The chain's CDR3 is CASSSVKGRLNTEAFF. The CDR3 DNA reads as TGTGCCAGCAGCTCCGTAAAAGGCAGGCTGAACACTGAAGCTTTCTTT.